Below are 5 T cell receptor beta chains sequenced from a single sample in a study of T cell responses to AZD1222 COVID-19 vaccine. Assay used: immunoSEQ multiplex PCR; TCRdb lists only in-frame clones, some missing. Counted here are approximately 180,000 clones, around 87% occurring once; the ten biggest clones make up about 2.5%. The source was peripheral blood, collected on day 0 of AZD1222 vaccination. The receptor source for this set is an adult in good health.

The chain combines TRBV27 with TRBJ2-7; 11 bases are a match to TRBD2. CDR3 size: 16 residues. V lost 6 bases, J lost 5 bases, and 12 bases stayed unmatched. Germline V gene lookup returns CDR1 MNHEY and CDR2 SMNVEV (reference sequence). Written as DNA, the CDR3 is TGTGCCAGCAGGCCAGCGGGACTAGCGGTTCCCCACGAGCAGTACTTC. Its protein is CASRPAGLAVPHEQYF.

The V gene is TRBV7-9, the J gene TRBJ1-2; possible D gene TRBD1, 6 bases. CDR3 size: 14 residues. The V gene's germline CDR1 is SEHNR and CDR2 FQNEAQ (reference sequence). The ends were cut back, 5 bases at V and 8 bases at J, with 18 bases in the middle. The CDR3 protein is CASSTEGGAGGYTF. The DNA for the CDR3 is TGTGCCAGCAGCACCGAGGGGGGCGCGGGCGGCTACACCTTC.

This clone is a singleton in its sample. V gene TRBV7-9 combines with J gene TRBJ1-1, with TRBD1 identical over 9 bases. The CDR3 has 15 residues. Germline V lookup: CDR1 SEHNR, CDR2 FQNEAQ (reference sequence). The V and J ends lost 4 bases and 3 bases, in that order; junction bases with no gene match: 6. The CDR3 nucleotides are TGTGCCAGCAGCTCGTCACAGGGGGCGGACACTGAAGCTTTCTTT. Protein product: CASSSSQGADTEAFF.

The gene calls are TRBV5-1 and TRBJ2-7; a possible D gene is TRBD2 (6 bases). The germline gives CDR1 SGHRS, CDR2 YFSETQ. The CDR3 runs to 14 residues. Between the trimmed V and J ends, which lost 4 bases and 2 bases, there was a span of 13 bases. Written as DNA, the CDR3 is TGCGCCAGCAGCCACGTGGGGGGTACCTACGAGCAGTACTTC. This sequence encodes CASSHVGGTYEQYF.

The rearrangement links TRBV18 to TRBJ2-1, with D tentatively TRBD2 (6 bases). Germline CDR1 and CDR2: KGHSH and LQKENI. The CDR3 has 17 amino acids. V lost 0 bases, J lost 2 bases, and 14 bases lay in between. The CDR3 here is CASSPPFHAGPYNEQFF. The CDR3, as DNA: TGTGCCAGCTCACCACCGTTCCACGCGGGACCCTACAATGAGCAGTTCTTC.